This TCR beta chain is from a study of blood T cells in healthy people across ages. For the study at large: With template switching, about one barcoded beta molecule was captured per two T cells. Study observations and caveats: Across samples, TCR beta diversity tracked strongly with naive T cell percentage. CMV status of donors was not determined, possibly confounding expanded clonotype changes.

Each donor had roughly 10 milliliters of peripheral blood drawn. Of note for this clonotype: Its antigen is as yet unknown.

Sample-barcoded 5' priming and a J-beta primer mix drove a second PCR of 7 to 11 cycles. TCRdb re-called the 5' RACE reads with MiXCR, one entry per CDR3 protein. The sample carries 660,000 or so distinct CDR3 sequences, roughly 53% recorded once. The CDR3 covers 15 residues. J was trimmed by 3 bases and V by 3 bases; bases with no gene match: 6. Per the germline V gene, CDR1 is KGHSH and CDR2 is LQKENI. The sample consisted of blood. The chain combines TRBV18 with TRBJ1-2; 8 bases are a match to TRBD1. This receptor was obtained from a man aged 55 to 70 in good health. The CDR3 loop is CASSPGQGKHYGYTF. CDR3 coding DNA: TGTGCCAGCTCACCCGGACAGGGAAAGCACTATGGCTACACCTTC.